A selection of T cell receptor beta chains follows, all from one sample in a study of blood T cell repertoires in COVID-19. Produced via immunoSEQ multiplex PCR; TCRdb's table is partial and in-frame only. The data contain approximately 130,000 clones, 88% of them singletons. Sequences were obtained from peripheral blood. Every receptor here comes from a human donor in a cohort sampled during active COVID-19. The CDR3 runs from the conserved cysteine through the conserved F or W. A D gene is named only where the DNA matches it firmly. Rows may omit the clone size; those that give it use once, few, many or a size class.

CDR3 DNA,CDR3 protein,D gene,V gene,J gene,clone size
TGCGCCAGCAGCTCCAACCCCGGGACAGTTATTTACGATACGCAGTATTTT,CASSSNPGTVIYDTQYF,TRBD1,TRBV5-1,TRBJ2-3,.
TGTGCCAGCAGCACCCGACAGGGGGCGCGAGGGGGGGGCCACGAGCAGTACTTC,CASSTRQGARGGGHEQYF,TRBD1,TRBV5-4,TRBJ2-7,once
TGTGCCAGCAGTTCGACTAGCGGGAGGAGGGATACGCAGTATTTT,CASSSTSGRRDTQYF,TRBD2,TRBV28,TRBJ2-3,.
TGTGCCAGCACAACAGGGAACCAAGAGACCCAGTACTTC,CASTTGNQETQYF,.,TRBV18,TRBJ2-5,.
TGTGCCAGTAGGGGCAGGGCAAGTAGCATTCAGTACTTC,CASRGRASSIQYF,.,TRBV19,TRBJ2-4,.
TGTGCCAGCAGTTCCTCCGGAGTCACCGGGGAGCTGTTTTTT,CASSSSGVTGELFF,.,TRBV6-6,TRBJ2-2,once
TGTGCCAGCAGCGTAGGGACAGGAGTCTACGAGCAGTACTTC,CASSVGTGVYEQYF,TRBD1,TRBV9,TRBJ2-7,many
TGTGCCACCAGGACTAGTCCTAGCACAGATACGCAGTATTTT,CATRTSPSTDTQYF,TRBD2,TRBV10-3,TRBJ2-3,.
TGTGCCAGCAGCTCTCCGACTAGCGGGGGGGCCTTAGTTAGGGATACGCAGTATTTT,CASSSPTSGGALVRDTQYF,TRBD2,TRBV7-6,TRBJ2-3,.
TGTGCCAGCAGCTCTGCGGGACAGCTATACAATGAGCAGTTCTTC,CASSSAGQLYNEQFF,.,TRBV13,TRBJ2-1,once
TGTGCCAGCAGCCCAAATCTAGAACCCGGGGAGCTGTTTTTT,CASSPNLEPGELFF,.,TRBV3-1/TRBV3-2,TRBJ2-2,.
TGCGCCAGCAGCGGGGAGGGGTACTACAATGAGCAGTTCTTC,CASSGEGYYNEQFF,TRBD2,TRBV5-1,TRBJ2-1,.
TGCGCCAGCAGCTCCGGGGGGGGACCCGGGACTGAGCAGTTCTTC,CASSSGGGPGTEQFF,TRBD2,TRBV5-1,TRBJ2-1,.
TGTGCCAGCAGCTTCCTCGCCCCACTCTATGGCTACACCTTC,CASSFLAPLYGYTF,.,TRBV5-6,TRBJ1-2,.